The clone carrying this T cell receptor (beta chain) was recorded at least ten times. The target antigen is unknown. The source of the sample is a study of CD8 T cells in ankylosing spondylitis. Findings of the study overall: Past research had described some motif variants in reactive arthritis synovial fluid and blood. Among TCR beta sequences, a motif of eight highly homologous variants appeared characteristic of ankylosing spondylitis blood. Significant enrichment of disease-linked clones was reportedly seen in matched ankylosing spondylitis synovial fluid. The disease-linked clones had a CD8+ phenotype and low blood frequencies.

With V trimmed by 5 bases and J by 6 bases, 8 bases remained unmatched. This CDR3 has 15 residues. Quantitative 5'-RACE with molecular barcodes was used to make the TCR beta libraries. TCRdb itself ran the 5' RACE reads through MiXCR, one entry per CDR3 protein. This table holds more than 650,000 distinct CDR3 sequences, around 11% found once. What was sequenced was blood, either unsorted or a sorted T cell fraction (not recorded which). The TCR sequence derives from a male donor with ankylosing spondylitis. This chain uses TRBV12-3 or TRBV12-4 with TRBJ2-1; TRBD2 matches 9 bases. Here the CDR3 reads CASSPRLAAINEQFF. The CDR3 nucleotides are TGTGCCAGCAGTCCCCGACTAGCGGCCATCAATGAGCAGTTCTTC.